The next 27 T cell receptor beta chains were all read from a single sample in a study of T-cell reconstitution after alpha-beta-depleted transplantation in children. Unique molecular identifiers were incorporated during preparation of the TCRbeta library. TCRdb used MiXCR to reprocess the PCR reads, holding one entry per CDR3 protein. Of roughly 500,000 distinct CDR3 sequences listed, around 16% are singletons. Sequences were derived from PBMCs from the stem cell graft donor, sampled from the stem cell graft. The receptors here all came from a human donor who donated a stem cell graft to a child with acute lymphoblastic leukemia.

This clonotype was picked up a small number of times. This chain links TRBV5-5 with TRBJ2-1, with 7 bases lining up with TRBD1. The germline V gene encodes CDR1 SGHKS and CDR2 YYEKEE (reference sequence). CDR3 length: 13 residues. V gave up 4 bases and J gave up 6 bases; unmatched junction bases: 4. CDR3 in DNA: TGTGCCAGCAGCGAGCGACAGGGCAATGAGCAGTTCTTC. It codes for CASSERQGNEQFF.

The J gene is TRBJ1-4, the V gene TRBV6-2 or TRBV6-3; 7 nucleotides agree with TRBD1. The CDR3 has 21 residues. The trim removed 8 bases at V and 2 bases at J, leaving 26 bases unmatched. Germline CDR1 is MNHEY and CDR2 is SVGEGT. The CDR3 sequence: CASGPGGGLDRRRGTNEKLFF. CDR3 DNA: TGTGCCAGCGGCCCCGGTGGGGGACTGGACAGGCGTAGGGGGACTAATGAAAAACTGTTTTTT.

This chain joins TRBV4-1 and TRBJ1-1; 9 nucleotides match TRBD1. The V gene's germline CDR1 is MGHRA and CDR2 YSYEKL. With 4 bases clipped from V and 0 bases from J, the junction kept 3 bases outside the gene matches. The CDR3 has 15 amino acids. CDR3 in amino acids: CASSLRTGVNTEAFF. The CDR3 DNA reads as TGCGCCAGCAGCCTCCGGACAGGGGTGAACACTGAAGCTTTCTTT.

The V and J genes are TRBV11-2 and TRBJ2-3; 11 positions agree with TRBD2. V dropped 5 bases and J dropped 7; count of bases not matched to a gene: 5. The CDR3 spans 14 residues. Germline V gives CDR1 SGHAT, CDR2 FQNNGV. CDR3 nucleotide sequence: TGTGCCAGCAGCCGGGGACTAGCGGCCAATACGCAGTATTTT. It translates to CASSRGLAANTQYF.

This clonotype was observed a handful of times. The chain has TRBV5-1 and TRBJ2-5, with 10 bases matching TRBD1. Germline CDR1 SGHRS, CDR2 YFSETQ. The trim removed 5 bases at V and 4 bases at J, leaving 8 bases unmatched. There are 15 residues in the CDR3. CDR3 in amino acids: CASRLLTGGLETQYF. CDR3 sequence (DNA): TGCGCCAGCAGGTTACTGACAGGGGGCCTAGAGACCCAGTACTTC.

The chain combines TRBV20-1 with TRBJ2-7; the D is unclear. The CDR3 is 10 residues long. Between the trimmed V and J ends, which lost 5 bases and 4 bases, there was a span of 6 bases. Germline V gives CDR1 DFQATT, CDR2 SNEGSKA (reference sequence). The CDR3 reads CSAQYYEQYF. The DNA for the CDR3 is TGCAGTGCTCAATATTACGAGCAGTACTTC.

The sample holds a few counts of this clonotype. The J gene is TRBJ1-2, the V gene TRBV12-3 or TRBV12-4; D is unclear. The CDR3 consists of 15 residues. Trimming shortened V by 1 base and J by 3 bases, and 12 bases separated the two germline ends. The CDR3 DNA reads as TGTGCCAGCAGTTTAGGGACCGTCGGATACTATGGCTACACCTTC. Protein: CASSLGTVGYYGYTF.

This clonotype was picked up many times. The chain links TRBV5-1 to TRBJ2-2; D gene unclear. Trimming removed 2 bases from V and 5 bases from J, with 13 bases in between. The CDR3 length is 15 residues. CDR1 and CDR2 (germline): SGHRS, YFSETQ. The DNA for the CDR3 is TGCGCCAGCAGCTTTGTCGGAGAAACTACCGGGGAGCTGTTTTTT. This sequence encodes CASSFVGETTGELFF.

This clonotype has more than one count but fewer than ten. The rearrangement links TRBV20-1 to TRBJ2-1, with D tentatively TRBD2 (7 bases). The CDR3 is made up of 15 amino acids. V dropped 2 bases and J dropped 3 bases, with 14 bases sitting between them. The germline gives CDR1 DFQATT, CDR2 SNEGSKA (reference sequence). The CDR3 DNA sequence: TGCAGTGCTAGACCAGGGGAGGGATACTACAATGAGCAGTTCTTC. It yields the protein CSARPGEGYYNEQFF.

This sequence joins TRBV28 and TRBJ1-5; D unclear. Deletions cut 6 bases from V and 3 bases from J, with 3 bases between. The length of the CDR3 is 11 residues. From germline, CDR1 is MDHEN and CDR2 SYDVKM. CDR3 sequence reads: CASRNNQPQHF. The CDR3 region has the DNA TGTGCCAGCAGGAACAATCAGCCCCAGCATTTT.

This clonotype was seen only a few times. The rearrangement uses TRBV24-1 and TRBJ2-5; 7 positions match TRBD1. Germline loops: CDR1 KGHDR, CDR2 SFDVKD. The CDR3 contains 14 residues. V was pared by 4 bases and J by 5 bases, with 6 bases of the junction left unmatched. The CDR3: CATSDYDRAETQYF. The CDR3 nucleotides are TGTGCCACCAGTGACTACGACAGGGCGGAGACCCAGTACTTC.

In DNA form, the CDR3 reads TGTGCCAGCAGCTCCGGACTAGTGGGGGCGACCCAGTACTTC. Amino acid sequence: CASSSGLVGATQYF. The chain has TRBV6-1 and TRBJ2-5, with D possibly TRBD2 on 7 matching bases. Deletions cut 6 bases from V and 7 bases from J, with 18 bases between. The V gene's germline CDR1 is MNHNS and CDR2 SASEGT. CDR3 length: 14 amino acids.

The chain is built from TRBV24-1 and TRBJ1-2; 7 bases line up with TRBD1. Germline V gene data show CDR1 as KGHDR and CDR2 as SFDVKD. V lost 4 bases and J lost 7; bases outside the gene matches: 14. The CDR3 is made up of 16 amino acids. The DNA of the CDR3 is TGTGCCACCAGTGACCCTCGAATACTTGACAGGGTTGGCTACACCTTC. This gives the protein CATSDPRILDRVGYTF.

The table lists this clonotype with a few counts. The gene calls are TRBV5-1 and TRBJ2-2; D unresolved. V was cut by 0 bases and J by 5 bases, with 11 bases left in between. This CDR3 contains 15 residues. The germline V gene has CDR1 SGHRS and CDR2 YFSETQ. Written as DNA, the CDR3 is TGCGCCAGCAGCTTGGACGTCCTATCGACCGGGGAGCTGTTTTTT. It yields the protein CASSLDVLSTGELFF.

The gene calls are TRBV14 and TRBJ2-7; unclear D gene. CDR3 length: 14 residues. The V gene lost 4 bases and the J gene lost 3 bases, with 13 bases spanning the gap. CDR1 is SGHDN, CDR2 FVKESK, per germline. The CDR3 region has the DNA TGTGCCAGCAGCCGAGAACAGAAATTCTACGAGCAGTACTTC. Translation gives CASSREQKFYEQYF. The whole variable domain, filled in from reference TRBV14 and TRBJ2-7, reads EAGVTQFPSHSVIEKGQTVTLRCDPISGHDNLYWYRRVMGKEIKFLLHFVKESKQDESGMPNNRFLAERTGGTYSTLKVQPAELEDSGVYFCASSREQKFYEQYFGPGTRLTVT.

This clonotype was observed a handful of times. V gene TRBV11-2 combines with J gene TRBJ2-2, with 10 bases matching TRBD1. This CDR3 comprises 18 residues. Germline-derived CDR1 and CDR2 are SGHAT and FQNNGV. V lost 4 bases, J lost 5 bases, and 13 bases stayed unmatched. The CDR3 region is CASSSIFGDRGRTGELFF. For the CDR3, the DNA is TGTGCCAGCAGCTCCATATTTGGGGACAGGGGTAGGACCGGGGAGCTGTTTTTT.

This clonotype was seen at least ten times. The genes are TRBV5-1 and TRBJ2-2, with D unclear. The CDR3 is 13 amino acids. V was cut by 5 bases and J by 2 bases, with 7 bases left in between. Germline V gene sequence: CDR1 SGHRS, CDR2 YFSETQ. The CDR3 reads CASRGSNTGELFF. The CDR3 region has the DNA TGCGCCAGCAGGGGCAGTAACACCGGGGAGCTGTTTTTT. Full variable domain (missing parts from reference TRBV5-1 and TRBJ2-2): KAGVTQTPRYLIKTRGQQVTLSCSPISGHRSVSWYQQTPGQGLQFLFEYFSETQRNKGNFPGRFSGRQFSNSRSEMNVSTLELGDSALYLCASRGSNTGELFFGEGSRLTVL.

CDR3 nucleotide sequence: TGCAGCGTTGTTGGGACAGGAGGCACCGGGGAGCTGTTTTTT. Amino acid sequence: CSVVGTGGTGELFF. This chain connects TRBV29-1 to TRBJ2-2; 8 nucleotides match TRBD1. This CDR3 comprises 14 residues. Trimming took 4 bases from V and 4 from J; bases not matched to a gene: 5. Per germline, CDR1 SQVTM and CDR2 ANQGSEA.

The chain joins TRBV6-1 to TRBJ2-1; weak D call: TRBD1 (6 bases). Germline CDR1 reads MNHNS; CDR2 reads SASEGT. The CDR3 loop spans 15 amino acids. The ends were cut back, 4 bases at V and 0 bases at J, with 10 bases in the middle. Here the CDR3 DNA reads TGTGCCAGCAGTGGCCAGGGGTTCTCCTACAATGAGCAGTTCTTC. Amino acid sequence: CASSGQGFSYNEQFF.

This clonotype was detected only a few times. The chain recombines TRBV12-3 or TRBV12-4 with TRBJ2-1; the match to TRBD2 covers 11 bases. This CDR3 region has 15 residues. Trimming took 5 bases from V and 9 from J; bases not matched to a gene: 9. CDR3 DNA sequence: TGTGCCAGCAGTCCCTCTAGCGGGAGGTCTCCTGAGCAGTTCTTC. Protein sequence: CASSPSSGRSPEQFF.

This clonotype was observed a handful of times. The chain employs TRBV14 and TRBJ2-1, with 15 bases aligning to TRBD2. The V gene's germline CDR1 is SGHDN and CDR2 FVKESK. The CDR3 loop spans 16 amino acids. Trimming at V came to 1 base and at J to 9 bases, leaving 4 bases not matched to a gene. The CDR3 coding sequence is TGTGCCAGCAGCCAAGGGGGACTAGCGGGAGGCGCTGAGCAGTTCTTC. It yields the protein CASSQGGLAGGAEQFF.

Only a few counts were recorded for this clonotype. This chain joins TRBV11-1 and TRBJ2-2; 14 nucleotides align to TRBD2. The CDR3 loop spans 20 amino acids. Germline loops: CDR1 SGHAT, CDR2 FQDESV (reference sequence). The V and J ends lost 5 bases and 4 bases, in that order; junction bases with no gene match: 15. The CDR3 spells CASSQGQGLAGATSTGELFF. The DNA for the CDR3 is TGTGCCAGCAGCCAGGGCCAGGGACTAGCGGGAGCCACGTCCACCGGGGAGCTGTTTTTT.

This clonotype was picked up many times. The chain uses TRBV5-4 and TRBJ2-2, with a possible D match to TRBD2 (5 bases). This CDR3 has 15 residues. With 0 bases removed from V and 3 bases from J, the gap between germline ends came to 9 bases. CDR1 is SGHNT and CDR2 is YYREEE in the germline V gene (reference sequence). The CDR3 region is CASSLASGYTGELFF. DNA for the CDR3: TGTGCCAGCAGCTTGGCCAGCGGCTACACCGGGGAGCTGTTTTTT.

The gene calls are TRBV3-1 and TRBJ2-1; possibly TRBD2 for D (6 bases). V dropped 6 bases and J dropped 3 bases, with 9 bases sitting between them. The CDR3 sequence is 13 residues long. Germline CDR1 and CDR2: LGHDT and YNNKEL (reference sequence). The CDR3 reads CASSPEGYNEQFF. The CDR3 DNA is TGTGCCAGCAGTCCGGAGGGCTACAATGAGCAGTTCTTC.

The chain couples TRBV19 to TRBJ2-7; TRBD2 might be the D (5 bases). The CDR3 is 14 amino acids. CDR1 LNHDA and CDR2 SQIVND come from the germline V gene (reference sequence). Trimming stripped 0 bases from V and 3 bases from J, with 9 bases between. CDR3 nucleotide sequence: TGTGCCAGTAGTATAGATGGGGAGAGCTACGAGCAGTACTTC. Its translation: CASSIDGESYEQYF.

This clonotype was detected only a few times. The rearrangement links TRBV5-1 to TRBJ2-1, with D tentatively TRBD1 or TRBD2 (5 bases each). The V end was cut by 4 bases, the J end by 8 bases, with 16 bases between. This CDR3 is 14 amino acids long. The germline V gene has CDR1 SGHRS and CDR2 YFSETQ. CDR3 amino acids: CASSGRDPLHEQFF. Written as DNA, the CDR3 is TGCGCCAGCAGCGGCCGGGACCCGTTACATGAGCAGTTCTTC. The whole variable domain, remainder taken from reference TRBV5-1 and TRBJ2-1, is KAGVTQTPRYLIKTRGQQVTLSCSPISGHRSVSWYQQTPGQGLQFLFEYFSETQRNKGNFPGRFSGRQFSNSRSEMNVSTLELGDSALYLCASSGRDPLHEQFFGPGTRLTVL.

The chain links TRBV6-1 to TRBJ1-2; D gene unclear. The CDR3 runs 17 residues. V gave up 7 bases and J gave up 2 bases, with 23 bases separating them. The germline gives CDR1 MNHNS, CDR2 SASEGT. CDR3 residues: CASTSNLGVLENYGYTF. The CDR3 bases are TGTGCCAGCACGTCCAACCTTGGGGTACTTGAGAACTATGGCTACACCTTC.